This TCR beta chain was recovered during a study of cytomegalovirus exposure and HLA in healthy donors. Study observations and caveats: When analyzed later, a missense DCLRE1C variant was found to be linked to TCR beta V- and J-gene trimming. TCR beta chains numbering about 160 were designated cytomegalovirus-associated.

CDR1 and CDR2 from the germline V gene are SQVTM and ANQGSEA. CDR3 length: 13 residues. V was cut by 0 bases and J by 6 bases, with 12 bases left in between. Primers included in the PCR were 60 Vbeta and 13 Jbeta primers. Sequenced by immunoSEQ multiplex PCR; TCRdb stores in-frame clones only, minus some. Of approximately 120,000 clones in the sample, around 70% were seen once. In this sample, this clone turned up once. Its specificity is unknown. The chain is built from TRBV29-1 and TRBJ2-7, with D perhaps matching TRBD1 (5 bases). This clonotype was sampled from a man aged 25 to 40 in good health and CMV-seronegative. Sequenced sample: PBMCs. The DNA of the CDR3 is TGCAGCGTTGAAGATAACAGGTCGGGCGAGCAGTACTTC. It is translated as CSVEDNRSGEQYF.